This note documents a single T cell receptor (beta chain) sequence. Its antigen remains unidentified. The data were produced by immunoSEQ multiplex PCR, yet TCRdb's version contains in-frame clones alone and is incomplete. The table has 35,000 to 50,000 clones, more than 85% seen once. This CDR3 has 17 amino acids. This sample's time point: week 23, last vaccination. Doses comprised 300 ug of mutant IDH1 20-mer peptide each, plus topical imiquimod. This sample was taken from a study of a mutant IDH1 vaccine in newly diagnosed glioma. The clonotype was recovered from a man aged 50 to 59 with glioma. V and J are TRBV21-1 and TRBJ2-5; the table's D call of TRBD2 was not tested on the DNA. TRBV21-1 is noted as a pseudogene. The sequenced sample was PBMCs, obtained from a glioma patient whose treatment included an IDH1 peptide vaccine. CDR3 in DNA: TGTGCCAGCAGCAAATCCGTGGGGGGTAAGAGGCAAGAGACCCAGTACTTC. It yields the protein CASSKSVGGKRQETQYF.